The TCR beta chain described here comes from a study of blood T cell repertoires in COVID-19. Across the whole study: Sample material is recorded as cDNA or gDNA derived from T cells, B-cell-depleted T cells, or PBMCs.

As processed by the authors: Reference gene primer amplification gave estimated nucleated cell counts. Assay: immunoSEQ multiplex PCR; the TCRdb copy retains only in-frame clones and omits some. The V and J calls and clone size come from that table; D and trimming were worked out from the DNA. The sample lists a few hundred thousand clones, about 90% occurring once. Cohorts were determined from participant-reported clinical history. Participants in the exposed group had met a COVID-19 case in the 2 weeks before joining the study. Germline V lookup: CDR1 LNHDA, CDR2 SQIVND (reference sequence). The CDR3 loop spans 15 amino acids. The V end was cut by 4 bases, the J end by 0 bases, with 10 bases between.

Sequenced: PBMCs or T cells enriched from blood (not recorded which). The chain has TRBV19 and TRBJ1-3; D remains ambiguous. The receptor was isolated from a woman aged 50 to 60 who had been exposed to COVID-19. The CDR3 DNA is TGTGCCAGTAGTACCCCGTTAATCTCTGGAAACACCATATATTTT. It encodes CASSTPLISGNTIYF.